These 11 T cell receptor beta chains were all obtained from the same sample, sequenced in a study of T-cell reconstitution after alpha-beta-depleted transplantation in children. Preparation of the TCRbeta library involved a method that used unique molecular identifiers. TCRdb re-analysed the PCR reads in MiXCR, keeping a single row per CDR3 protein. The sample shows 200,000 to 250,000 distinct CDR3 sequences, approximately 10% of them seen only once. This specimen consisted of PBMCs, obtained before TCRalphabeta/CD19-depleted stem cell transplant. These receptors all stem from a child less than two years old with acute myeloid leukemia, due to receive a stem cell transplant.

The CDR3 DNA reads as TGTGCCAGCAGCGAGACAGGGGTGAGGTCTGGAAACACCATATATTTT. Amino acid sequence: CASSETGVRSGNTIYF. The genes are TRBV5-5 and TRBJ1-3; 8 bases are a match to TRBD1. In germline, CDR1 is SGHKS, CDR2 YYEKEE (reference sequence). V dropped 4 bases and J dropped 1; count of bases not matched to a gene: 7. There are 16 residues in the CDR3.

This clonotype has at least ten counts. The CDR3 DNA reads as TGTGCCAGCACCGCAAACAGGGGATACGAGCAGTACTTC. Protein product: CASTANRGYEQYF. This sequence joins TRBV3-1 and TRBJ2-7; 7 positions agree with TRBD1. This CDR3 contains 13 residues. Per germline, CDR1 LGHDT and CDR2 YNNKEL (reference sequence). V lost 7 bases to trimming and J lost 4 bases; unmatched junction nucleotides: 7.

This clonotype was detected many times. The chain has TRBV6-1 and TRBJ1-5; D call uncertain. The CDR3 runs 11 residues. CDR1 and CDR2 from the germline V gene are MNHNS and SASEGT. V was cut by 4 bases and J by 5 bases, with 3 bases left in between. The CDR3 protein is CASSGDQPQHF. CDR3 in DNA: TGTGCCAGCAGTGGGGATCAGCCCCAGCATTTT.

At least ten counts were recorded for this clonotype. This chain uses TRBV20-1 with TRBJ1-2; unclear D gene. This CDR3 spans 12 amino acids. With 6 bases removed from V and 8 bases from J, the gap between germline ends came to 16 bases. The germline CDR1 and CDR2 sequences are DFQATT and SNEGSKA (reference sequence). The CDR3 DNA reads TGCAGTGCCAAATCTGGGCGGTGGGGCTACACCTTC. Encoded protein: CSAKSGRWGYTF.

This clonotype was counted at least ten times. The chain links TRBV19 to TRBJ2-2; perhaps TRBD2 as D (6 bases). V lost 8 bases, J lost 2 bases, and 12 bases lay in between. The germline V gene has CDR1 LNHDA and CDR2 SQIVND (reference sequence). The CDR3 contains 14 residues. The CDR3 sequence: CASAGRPNTGELFF. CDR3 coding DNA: TGTGCCAGTGCGGGACGGCCCAACACCGGGGAGCTGTTTTTT.

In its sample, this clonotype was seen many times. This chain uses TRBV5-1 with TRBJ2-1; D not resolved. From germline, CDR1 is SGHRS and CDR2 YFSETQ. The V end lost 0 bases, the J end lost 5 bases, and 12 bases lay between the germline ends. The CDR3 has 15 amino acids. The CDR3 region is CASSLEVQPNNEQFF. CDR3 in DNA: TGCGCCAGCAGCTTGGAAGTACAGCCAAACAATGAGCAGTTCTTC.

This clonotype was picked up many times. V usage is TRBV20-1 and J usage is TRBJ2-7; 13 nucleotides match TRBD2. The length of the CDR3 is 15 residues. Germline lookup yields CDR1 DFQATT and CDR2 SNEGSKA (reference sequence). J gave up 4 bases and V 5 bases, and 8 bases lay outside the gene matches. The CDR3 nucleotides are TGCAGTGCTCCGGCCCAGACTAGCGGGAGGTACGAGCAGTACTTC. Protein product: CSAPAQTSGRYEQYF.

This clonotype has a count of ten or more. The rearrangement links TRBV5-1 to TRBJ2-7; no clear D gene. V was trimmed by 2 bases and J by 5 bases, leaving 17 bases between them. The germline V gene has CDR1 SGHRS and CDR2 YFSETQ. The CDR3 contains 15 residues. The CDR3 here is CASSLRTSSGHEQYF. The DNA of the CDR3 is TGCGCCAGCAGCTTACGGACGTCCTCGGGCCACGAGCAGTACTTC.

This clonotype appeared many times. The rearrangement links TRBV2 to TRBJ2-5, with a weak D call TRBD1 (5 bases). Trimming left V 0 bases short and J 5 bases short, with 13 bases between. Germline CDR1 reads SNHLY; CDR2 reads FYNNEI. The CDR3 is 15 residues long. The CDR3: CASSEARQFWETQYF. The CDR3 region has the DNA TGTGCCAGCAGTGAAGCCAGACAGTTTTGGGAGACCCAGTACTTC.

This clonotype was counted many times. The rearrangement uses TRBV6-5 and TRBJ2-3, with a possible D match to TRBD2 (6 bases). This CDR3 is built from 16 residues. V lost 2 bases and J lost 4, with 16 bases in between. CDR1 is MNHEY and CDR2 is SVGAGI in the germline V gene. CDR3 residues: CASSYGTSSQADTQYF. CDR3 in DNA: TGTGCCAGCAGTTACGGTACTAGCTCCCAGGCAGATACGCAGTATTTT.

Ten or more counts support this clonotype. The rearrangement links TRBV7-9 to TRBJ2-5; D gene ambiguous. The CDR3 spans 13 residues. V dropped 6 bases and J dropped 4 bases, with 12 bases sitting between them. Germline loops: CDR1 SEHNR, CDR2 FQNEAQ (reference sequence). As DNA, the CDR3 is TGTGCCAGCAGTTTTCAGGCTCGAGAGACCCAGTACTTC. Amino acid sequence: CASSFQARETQYF.